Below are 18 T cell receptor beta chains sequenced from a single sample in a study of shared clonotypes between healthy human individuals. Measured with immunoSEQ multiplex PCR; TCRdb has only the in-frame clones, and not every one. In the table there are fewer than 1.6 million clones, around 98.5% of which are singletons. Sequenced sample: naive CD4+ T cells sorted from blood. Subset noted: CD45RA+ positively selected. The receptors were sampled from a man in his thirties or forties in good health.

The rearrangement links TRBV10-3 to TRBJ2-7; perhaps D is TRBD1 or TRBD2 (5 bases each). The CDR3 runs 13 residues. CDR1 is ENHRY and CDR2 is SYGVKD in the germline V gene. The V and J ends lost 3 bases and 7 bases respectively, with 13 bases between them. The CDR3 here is CAISEVTGGEQYF. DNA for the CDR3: TGTGCCATCAGTGAAGTTACAGGCGGGGAGCAGTACTTC.

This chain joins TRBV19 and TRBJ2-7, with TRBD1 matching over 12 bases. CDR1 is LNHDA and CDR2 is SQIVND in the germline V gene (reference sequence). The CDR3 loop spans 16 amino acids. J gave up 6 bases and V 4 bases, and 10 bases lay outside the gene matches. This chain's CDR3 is CASSTTGTGGVFEQYF. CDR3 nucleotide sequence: TGTGCCAGTAGTACGACCGGGACAGGGGGCGTTTTCGAGCAGTACTTC.

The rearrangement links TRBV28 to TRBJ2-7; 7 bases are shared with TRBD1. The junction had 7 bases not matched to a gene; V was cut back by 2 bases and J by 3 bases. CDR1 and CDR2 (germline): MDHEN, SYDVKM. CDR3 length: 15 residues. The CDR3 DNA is TGTGCCAGCAGTTTAGGACAGGTAGGGGTCTACGAGCAGTACTTC. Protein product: CASSLGQVGVYEQYF.

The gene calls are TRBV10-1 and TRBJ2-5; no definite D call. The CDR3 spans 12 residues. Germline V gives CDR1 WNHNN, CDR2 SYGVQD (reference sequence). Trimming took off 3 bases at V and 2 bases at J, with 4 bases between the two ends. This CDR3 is CASSDNQETQYF. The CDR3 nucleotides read TGCGCCAGCAGTGATAATCAAGAGACCCAGTACTTC.

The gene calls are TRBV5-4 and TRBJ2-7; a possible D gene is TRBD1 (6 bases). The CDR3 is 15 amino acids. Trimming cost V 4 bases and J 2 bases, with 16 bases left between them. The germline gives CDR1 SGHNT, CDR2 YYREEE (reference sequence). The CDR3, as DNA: TGTGCCAGCAGCCAGCTTCAGGGGTTAGCCTACGAGCAGTACTTC. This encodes CASSQLQGLAYEQYF.

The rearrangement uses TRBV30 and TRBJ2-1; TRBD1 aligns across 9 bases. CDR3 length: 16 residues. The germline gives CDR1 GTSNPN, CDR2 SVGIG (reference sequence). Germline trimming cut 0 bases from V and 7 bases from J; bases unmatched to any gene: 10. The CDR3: CAWSVLGTGFSNEQFF. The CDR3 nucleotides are TGTGCCTGGAGTGTACTCGGGACAGGGTTTAGTAATGAGCAGTTCTTC.

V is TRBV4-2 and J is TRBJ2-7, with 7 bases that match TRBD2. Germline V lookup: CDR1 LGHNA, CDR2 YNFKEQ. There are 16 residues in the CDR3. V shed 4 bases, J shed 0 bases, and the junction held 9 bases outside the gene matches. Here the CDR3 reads CASSRELSGDSYEQYF. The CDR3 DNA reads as TGTGCCAGCAGCCGGGAACTAAGCGGGGACTCCTACGAGCAGTACTTC.

The CDR3 bases are TGTGCCAGCAGTTTATTGACCCCGGGGCTCTATGGCTACACCTTC. It codes for CASSLLTPGLYGYTF. The V call is TRBV28, the J call TRBJ1-2, with D perhaps TRBD1 (5 bases). V shed 1 base and J shed 4 bases, with 13 bases lying between them. CDR3 length: 15 residues. Germline values: CDR1 MDHEN, CDR2 SYDVKM.

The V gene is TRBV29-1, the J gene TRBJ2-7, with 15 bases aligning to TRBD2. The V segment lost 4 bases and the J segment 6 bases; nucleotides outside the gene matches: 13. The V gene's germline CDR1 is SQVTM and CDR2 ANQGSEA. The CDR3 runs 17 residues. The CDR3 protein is CSVVHTGLAGGPGEQYF. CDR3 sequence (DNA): TGCAGCGTTGTTCACACCGGACTAGCGGGAGGGCCGGGCGAGCAGTACTTC.

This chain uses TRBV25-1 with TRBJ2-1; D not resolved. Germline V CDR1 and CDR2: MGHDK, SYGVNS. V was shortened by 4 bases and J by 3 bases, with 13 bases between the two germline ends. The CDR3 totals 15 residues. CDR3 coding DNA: TGTGCCAGCAGTGGTATGACCGACCACTACAATGAGCAGTTCTTC. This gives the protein CASSGMTDHYNEQFF.

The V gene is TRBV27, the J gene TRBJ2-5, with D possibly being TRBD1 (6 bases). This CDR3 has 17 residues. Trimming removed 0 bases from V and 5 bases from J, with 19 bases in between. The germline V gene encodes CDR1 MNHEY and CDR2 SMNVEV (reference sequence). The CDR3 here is CASSLSVGAGILETQYF. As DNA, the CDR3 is TGTGCCAGCAGTTTATCGGTGGGGGCAGGGATTTTGGAGACCCAGTACTTC.

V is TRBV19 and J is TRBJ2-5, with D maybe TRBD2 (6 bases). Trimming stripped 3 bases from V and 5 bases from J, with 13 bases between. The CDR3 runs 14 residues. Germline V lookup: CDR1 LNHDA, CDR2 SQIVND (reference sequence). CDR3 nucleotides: TGTGCCAGTAGTATTGCCGGAGGAGGGGAGACCCAGTACTTC. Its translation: CASSIAGGGETQYF. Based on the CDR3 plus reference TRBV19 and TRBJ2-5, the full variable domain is DGGITQSPKYLFRKEGQNVTLSCEQNLNHDAMYWYRQDPGQGLRLIYYSQIVNDFQKGDIAEGYSVSREKKESFPLTVTSAQKNPTAFYLCASSIAGGGETQYFGPGTRLLVL.

The CDR3 DNA reads as TGTGCTAGTGGCTCCGGTGGGACTAGCGGGTGGATGGGGTACTACGAGCAGTACTTC. Residues: CASGSGGTSGWMGYYEQYF. The J gene is TRBJ2-7, the V gene TRBV12-5, with 12 bases identical to TRBD2. Germline CDR1 reads LGHNT; CDR2 reads FRNRAP. The CDR3 contains 19 residues. Germline trimming cut 6 bases from V and 3 bases from J; bases unmatched to any gene: 18.

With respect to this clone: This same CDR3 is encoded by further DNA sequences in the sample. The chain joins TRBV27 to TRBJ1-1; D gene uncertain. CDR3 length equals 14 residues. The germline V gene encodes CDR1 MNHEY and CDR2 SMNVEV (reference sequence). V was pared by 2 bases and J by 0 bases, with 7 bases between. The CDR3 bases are TGTGCCAGCAGTTTAGCGGGGATGAACACTGAAGCTTTCTTT. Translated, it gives CASSLAGMNTEAFF.

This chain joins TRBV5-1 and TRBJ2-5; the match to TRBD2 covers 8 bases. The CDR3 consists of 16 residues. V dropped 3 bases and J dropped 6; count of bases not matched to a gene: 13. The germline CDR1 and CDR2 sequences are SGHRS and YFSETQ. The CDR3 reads CASSSVPAGAAKTQYF. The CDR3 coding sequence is TGCGCCAGCAGCTCCGTCCCAGCGGGAGCGGCGAAGACCCAGTACTTC.

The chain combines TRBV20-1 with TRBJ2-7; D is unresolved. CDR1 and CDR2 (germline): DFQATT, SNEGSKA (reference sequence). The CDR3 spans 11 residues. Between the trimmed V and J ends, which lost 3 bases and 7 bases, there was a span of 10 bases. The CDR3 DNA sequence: TGCAGTGCTAGGGGCGCGGCGGAGCAGTACTTC. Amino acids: CSARGAAEQYF.

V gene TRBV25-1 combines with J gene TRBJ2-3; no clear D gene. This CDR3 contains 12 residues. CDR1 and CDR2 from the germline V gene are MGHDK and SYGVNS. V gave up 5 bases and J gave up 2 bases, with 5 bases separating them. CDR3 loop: CASSRPTDTQYF. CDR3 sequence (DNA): TGTGCCAGCAGTCGACCCACAGATACGCAGTATTTT.

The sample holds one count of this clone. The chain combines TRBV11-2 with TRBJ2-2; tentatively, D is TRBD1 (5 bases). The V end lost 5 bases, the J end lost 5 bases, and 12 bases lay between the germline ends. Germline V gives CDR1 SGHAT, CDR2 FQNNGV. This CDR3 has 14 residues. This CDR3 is CASSTLKGTGELFF. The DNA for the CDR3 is TGTGCCAGCAGCACCCTTAAGGGGACCGGGGAGCTGTTTTTT.